A single sample is the source of the 23 T cell receptor beta chains below, sequenced in a study of shared clonotypes between healthy human individuals (dated by TCRdb to about 2020). To prepare the library, the immunoSEQ multiplex PCR assay was applied. TCRdb re-hosts the immuneACCESS table, in-frame sequences only. Its copies lack some clones; in the studies checked, an unresolved V gene accounts for under half of them, and the cause for the rest is not known. The sample table shows roughly 1,500,000 clones, and approximately 98.5% are seen once. The leading ten clones occupy 0.36% of the sample. Sequenced sample: naive CD4+ T cells sorted from blood. According to the study, the label for this sample's cell subset or site signals: CD45RA+ positively selected. These receptors came from a man in his thirties or forties in good health.

The CDR3 loop reads CASSLRAGLVFSSYEQYF. CDR3 nucleotides: TGCGCCAGCAGCTTGAGGGCCGGACTAGTTTTTTCCTCCTACGAGCAGTACTTC. The chain recombines TRBV5-1 with TRBJ2-7, with 7 bases lining up with TRBD2. Losses at the gene ends were 1 base for V and 0 bases for J; bases not matched to a gene: 13. This CDR3 region has 18 residues. In germline, CDR1 is SGHRS, CDR2 YFSETQ.

The chain combines TRBV19 with TRBJ2-1, with D unresolved. Germline V gene data show CDR1 as LNHDA and CDR2 as SQIVND (reference sequence). V shed 10 bases and J shed 4 bases, with 17 bases lying between them. The CDR3 has 14 residues. The CDR3 bases are TGTGCCACCGCTGTTTGGCAACCTTACAATGAGCAGTTCTTC. The encoded protein is CATAVWQPYNEQFF.

V is TRBV6-5 and J is TRBJ2-7; tentative D call: TRBD1 (5 bases). The germline V gene has CDR1 MNHEY and CDR2 SVGAGI. The CDR3 has 14 amino acids. With 10 bases removed from V and 0 bases from J, the gap between germline ends came to 16 bases. CDR3 protein: CATRRQPGSYEQYF. As DNA, the CDR3 is TGTGCCACACGACGACAGCCTGGCTCCTACGAGCAGTACTTC.

This clone showed up just a few times. Other DNA sequences within the sample encode an identical CDR3. The gene calls are TRBV5-1 and TRBJ2-3, with no clear D. The V end lost 0 bases, the J end lost 1 base, and 6 bases lay between the germline ends. The CDR3 sequence is 14 residues long. Germline CDR1 SGHRS, CDR2 YFSETQ. DNA of the CDR3: TGCGCCAGCAGCTTGGTTCAGGGCACAGATACGCAGTATTTT. Translating gives CASSLVQGTDTQYF.

As regards this clone: Other DNA sequences in this sample translate to the same CDR3. The V call is TRBV5-1, the J call TRBJ2-7; D gene unclear. There are 14 residues in the CDR3. V dropped 0 bases and J dropped 3 bases, with 10 bases sitting between them. Looked up from germline, CDR1 is SGHRS and CDR2 is YFSETQ. CDR3 sequence (DNA): TGCGCCAGCAGCTTGGGACGTCTCAACTACGAGCAGTACTTC. Protein sequence: CASSLGRLNYEQYF.

The CDR3 bases are TGTGCCAGCATGAAGGGACAGGGCCCCGAGACCCAGTACTTC. It yields the protein CASMKGQGPETQYF. The chain has TRBV9 and TRBJ2-5; 9 bases agree with TRBD1. The CDR3 has 14 amino acids. The V gene's germline CDR1 is SGDLS and CDR2 YYNGEE. V trimming: 6 bases; J trimming: 5 bases; junction bases outside the gene matches: 8.

The chain uses TRBV29-1 and TRBJ2-2; tentatively, D is TRBD1 or TRBD2 (5 bases each). CDR1 is SQVTM and CDR2 is ANQGSEA in the germline V gene. The CDR3 runs 14 residues. The ends were cut back, 6 bases at V and 7 bases at J, with 18 bases in the middle. CDR3 residues: CSVARNGDGGELFF. The CDR3, as DNA: TGCAGCGTCGCGCGTAACGGGGACGGCGGGGAGCTGTTTTTT.

V usage is TRBV28 and J usage is TRBJ2-1, with D uncertain. The CDR3 is made up of 12 amino acids. V was cut by 7 bases and J by 5 bases, with 9 bases left in between. Per the germline V gene, CDR1 is MDHEN and CDR2 is SYDVKM. Written as DNA, the CDR3 is TGTGCCAGCACCAGCAGCGACAATGAGCAGTTCTTC. Translation gives CASTSSDNEQFF.

J is TRBJ2-2 and V is TRBV7-2; 10 bases map to TRBD2. Germline V CDR1 and CDR2: SGHTA, FQGNSA. Trimming took 0 bases from V and 1 from J; bases not matched to a gene: 11. The CDR3 totals 20 residues. CDR3 in DNA: TGTGCCAGCAGCTTAGCCCCCCCTAGCGGGAGTTTAGGGAACACCGGGGAGCTGTTTTTT. It encodes CASSLAPPSGSLGNTGELFF.

V is TRBV27 and J is TRBJ2-7, with 7 bases lining up with TRBD1. Germline values: CDR1 MNHEY, CDR2 SMNVEV (reference sequence). This CDR3 has 14 amino acids. J was trimmed by 4 bases and V by 6 bases; bases with no gene match: 9. The CDR3 reads CASRETGFEYEQYF. Written as DNA, the CDR3 is TGTGCCAGCAGGGAGACAGGGTTTGAGTACGAGCAGTACTTC.

The chain employs TRBV6-5 and TRBJ2-1, with 7 bases identical to TRBD1. CDR1 and CDR2 from the germline V gene are MNHEY and SVGAGI. With 6 bases clipped from V and 9 bases from J, the junction kept 11 bases outside the gene matches. The CDR3 runs 14 residues. Here the CDR3 DNA reads TGTGCCAGCAGAGGGGACAGAGGCCCAGGTGAGCAGTTCTTC. It is translated as CASRGDRGPGEQFF.

The chain employs TRBV11-2 and TRBJ2-7; no clear D. From germline, CDR1 is SGHAT and CDR2 FQNNGV. V was clipped by 0 bases and J by 4 bases, with 10 bases between them. This CDR3 spans 14 amino acids. The CDR3 DNA reads as TGTGCCAGCAGCTTAGATCCAAAGGTTTACGAGCAGTACTTC. Its protein is CASSLDPKVYEQYF.

The V and J genes are TRBV18 and TRBJ1-1; unclear D gene. This CDR3 is 12 amino acids long. Trimming cost V 4 bases and J 5 bases, with 8 bases left between them. From germline, CDR1 is KGHSH and CDR2 LQKENI. The chain's CDR3 is CASSQGWTEAFF. The CDR3 coding sequence is TGTGCCAGCTCACAAGGTTGGACTGAAGCTTTCTTT.

J is TRBJ2-3 and V is TRBV9; weak D call: TRBD2 (6 bases). The V gene lost 0 bases and the J gene lost 1 base, with 15 bases spanning the gap. CDR3 length equals 17 residues. Germline CDR1 SGDLS, CDR2 YYNGEE. This CDR3 is CASSVGGREWGTDTQYF. CDR3 DNA: TGTGCCAGCAGCGTAGGTGGACGGGAGTGGGGCACAGATACGCAGTATTTT.

V and J are TRBV14 and TRBJ2-3; possibly TRBD1 for D (6 bases). V was cut by 1 base and J by 10 bases, with 9 bases left in between. From germline, CDR1 is SGHDN and CDR2 FVKESK. The CDR3 totals 12 residues. CDR3 in amino acids: CASSQAGTPQYF. The CDR3, as DNA: TGTGCCAGCAGCCAAGCCGGGACACCGCAGTATTTT.

The CDR3 sequence: CASSPGDRDFYGYTF. The CDR3 nucleotides are TGTGCCAGCAGTCCAGGGGACAGGGACTTCTATGGCTACACCTTC. The V call is TRBV28, the J call TRBJ1-2; TRBD1 aligns across 9 bases. V lost 5 bases and J lost 4; bases outside the gene matches: 8. Germline lookup yields CDR1 MDHEN and CDR2 SYDVKM. This CDR3 has 15 amino acids.

The chain employs TRBV15 and TRBJ1-1; the match to TRBD1 covers 8 bases. Per the germline V gene, CDR1 is LNHNV and CDR2 is YYDKDF (reference sequence). V shed 5 bases, J shed 2 bases, and the junction held 4 bases outside the gene matches. The CDR3 length is 14 residues. The CDR3 is CATSPDRGNTEAFF. The CDR3 nucleotides are TGTGCCACCAGCCCTGACAGGGGAAACACTGAAGCTTTCTTT. Complete variable domain (other parts from reference TRBV15 and TRBJ1-1): DAMVIQNPRYQVTQFGKPVTLSCSQTLNHNVMYWYQQKSSQAPKLLFHYYDKDFNNEADTPDNFQSRRPNTSFCFLDIRSPGLGDTAMYLCATSPDRGNTEAFFGQGTRLTVV.

The CDR3 loop is CASSYSVNPRTQYF. The CDR3, as DNA: TGTGCCAGCAGTTACTCGGTCAATCCCAGAACGCAGTATTTT. The rearrangement joins TRBV6-5 to TRBJ2-3, with no clear D. V lost 0 bases and J 9 bases, leaving 13 bases between the germline ends. This CDR3 region has 14 residues. CDR1 is MNHEY, CDR2 SVGAGI, per germline.

V gene TRBV5-5 combines with J gene TRBJ2-3; 12 nucleotides line up with TRBD2. Germline V gene lookup returns CDR1 SGHKS and CDR2 YYEKEE (reference sequence). V lost 1 base to trimming and J lost 0 bases; unmatched junction nucleotides: 6. This CDR3 is 18 amino acids long. The CDR3 region has the DNA TGTGCCAGCAGCTTGAAAACCGGACTAGCGGGAAGCACAGATACGCAGTATTTT. Translated: CASSLKTGLAGSTDTQYF. The whole variable domain, remainder taken from reference TRBV5-5 and TRBJ2-3, is DAGVTQSPTHLIKTRGQQVTLRCSPISGHKSVSWYQQVLGQGPQFIFQYYEKEERGRGNFPDRFSARQFPNYSSELNVNALLLGDSALYLCASSLKTGLAGSTDTQYFGPGTRLTVL.

V and J are TRBV19 and TRBJ2-3; D not resolved. The V gene's germline CDR1 is LNHDA and CDR2 SQIVND (reference sequence). This CDR3 has 15 residues. V was trimmed by 5 bases and J by 0 bases, leaving 12 bases between them. DNA of the CDR3: TGTGCCAGTAGTTTAATGAGCCGTAGCACAGATACGCAGTATTTT. Translation: CASSLMSRSTDTQYF.

The V and J genes are TRBV29-1 and TRBJ2-5; 7 nucleotides align to TRBD2. V trimming: 7 bases; J trimming: 1 base; junction bases outside the gene matches: 9. There are 14 residues in the CDR3. Per the germline V gene, CDR1 is SQVTM and CDR2 is ANQGSEA. As DNA, the CDR3 is TGCAGCGCCCGGCTAGCGGAACGCCAAGAGACCCAGTACTTC. Protein: CSARLAERQETQYF.

V is TRBV18 and J is TRBJ2-7, with 7 bases lining up with TRBD1. The CDR3 extends over 13 amino acids. Trimming at V came to 10 bases and at J to 4 bases, leaving 10 bases not matched to a gene. Germline V CDR1 and CDR2: KGHSH, LQKENI. The CDR3 here is CANQIPQGYEQYF. The CDR3 nucleotides read TGTGCCAACCAAATTCCACAGGGGTACGAGCAGTACTTC.

The J gene is TRBJ2-2, the V gene TRBV19; TRBD2 matches at 9 bases. CDR1 and CDR2 (germline): LNHDA, SQIVND (reference sequence). The trim removed 6 bases at V and 7 bases at J, leaving 9 bases unmatched. There are 15 residues in the CDR3. CDR3 in DNA: TGTGCCAGTAGCGAAATAGCGGGAGTGAACGGGGAGCTGTTTTTT. Its protein product is CASSEIAGVNGELFF.